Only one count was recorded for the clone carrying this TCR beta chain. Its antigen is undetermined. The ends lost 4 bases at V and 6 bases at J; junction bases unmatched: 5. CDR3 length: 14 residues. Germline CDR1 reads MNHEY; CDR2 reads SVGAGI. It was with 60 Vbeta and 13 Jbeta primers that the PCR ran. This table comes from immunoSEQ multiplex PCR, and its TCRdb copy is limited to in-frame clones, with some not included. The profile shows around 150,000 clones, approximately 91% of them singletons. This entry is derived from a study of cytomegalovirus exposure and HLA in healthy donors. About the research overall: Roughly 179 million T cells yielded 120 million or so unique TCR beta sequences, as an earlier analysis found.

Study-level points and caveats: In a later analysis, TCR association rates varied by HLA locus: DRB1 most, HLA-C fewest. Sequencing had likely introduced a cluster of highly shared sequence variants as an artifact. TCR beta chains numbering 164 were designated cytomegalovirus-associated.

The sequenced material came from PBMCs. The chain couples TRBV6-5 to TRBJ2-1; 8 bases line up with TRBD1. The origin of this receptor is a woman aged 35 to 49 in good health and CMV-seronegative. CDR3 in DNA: TGTGCCAGCAGTTCAGACAGGGGCCGCAATGAGCAGTTCTTC. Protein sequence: CASSSDRGRNEQFF.